Each of the 23 T cell receptor beta chains below was sequenced from the same sample in a study of OX40 agonist ivuxolimab in advanced cancers. The protocol was immunoSEQ multiplex PCR, while the TCRdb copy is restricted to in-frame clones and leaves out a portion. Among around 80,000 clones listed, roughly 87% were seen once. The input for sequencing was CD4+ or CD8+ T cells sorted from blood, taken in a trial of the OX40 agonist ivuxolimab. Receptors originate from an adult with an advanced solid tumor such as melanoma, head and neck, liver or kidney cancer.

The V and J genes are TRBV30 and TRBJ2-7; D gene unclear. The CDR3 length is 11 residues. Germline assignment: CDR1 GTSNPN and CDR2 SVGIG (reference sequence). Deletions cut 2 bases from V and 3 bases from J, with 5 bases between. This CDR3 is CAWSRDYEQYF. The CDR3 DNA is TGTGCCTGGAGTCGAGACTACGAGCAGTACTTC.

This chain uses TRBV27 with TRBJ2-2, with unresolved D. The CDR3 spans 12 residues. The germline V and J ends were trimmed by 2 bases and 4 bases, with 2 bases remaining between them. CDR1 and CDR2 (germline): MNHEY, SMNVEV (reference sequence). In DNA form, the CDR3 reads TGTGCCAGCAGTTTACGCACCGGGGAGCTGTTTTTT. Protein: CASSLRTGELFF.

V usage is TRBV27 and J usage is TRBJ2-1; 10 bases line up with TRBD2. This CDR3 spans 17 amino acids. J gave up 0 bases and V 3 bases, and 5 bases lay outside the gene matches. Germline CDR1 reads MNHEY; CDR2 reads SMNVEV (reference sequence). The CDR3 spells CASSFSAGGYSYNEQFF. The CDR3, as DNA: TGTGCCAGCAGTTTTTCAGCGGGAGGGTACTCCTACAATGAGCAGTTCTTC.

The chain employs TRBV2 and TRBJ2-1; 9 bases are shared with TRBD1. The germline V gene encodes CDR1 SNHLY and CDR2 FYNNEI. V shed 3 bases, J shed 10 bases, and the junction held 10 bases outside the gene matches. CDR3 length equals 15 residues. As DNA, the CDR3 is TGTGCCAGCAGTGAGATACAGGGGGCGCTGAGGGAGCAGTTCTTC. It translates to CASSEIQGALREQFF.

This chain connects TRBV11-2 to TRBJ2-3; 9 bases line up with TRBD1. V lost 0 bases and J lost 1; bases outside the gene matches: 2. CDR3 length: 16 amino acids. Germline V gene data show CDR1 as SGHAT and CDR2 as FQNNGV. DNA of the CDR3: TGTGCCAGCAGCTTAGATCGGACAGGGGGCACAGATACGCAGTATTTT. Residues: CASSLDRTGGTDTQYF.

The chain uses TRBV13 and TRBJ2-7; weak D call: TRBD2 (6 bases). Trimming pared 2 bases from V and 5 bases from J, leaving 13 bases between. The CDR3 extends over 14 amino acids. The V gene's germline CDR1 is PRHDT and CDR2 FYEKMQ (reference sequence). This CDR3 is CASSLSRGPNEQYF. DNA of the CDR3: TGTGCCAGCAGCTTATCGCGGGGTCCCAACGAGCAGTACTTC.

This chain uses TRBV5-1 with TRBJ2-3, with D maybe TRBD2 (7 bases). V lost 3 bases and J 6 bases, leaving 14 bases between the germline ends. This CDR3 is built from 14 residues. CDR1 and CDR2 (germline): SGHRS, YFSETQ. CDR3 nucleotide sequence: TGCGCCAGCAGCTCCGGGGGGCCAGGGGATACGCAGTATTTT. This translates into CASSSGGPGDTQYF.

The rearrangement links TRBV9 to TRBJ1-1; TRBD1 matches 9 bases. Germline V lookup: CDR1 SGDLS, CDR2 YYNGEE. V lost 4 bases, J lost 0 bases, and 4 bases stayed unmatched. The CDR3 loop spans 15 amino acids. CDR3 DNA: TGTGCCAGCAGCTTACAGGGGGCGGTGAACACTGAAGCTTTCTTT. As protein: CASSLQGAVNTEAFF. Looking up the rest from reference TRBV9 and TRBJ1-1 gives the full variable domain: DSGVTQTPKHLITATGQRVTLRCSPRSGDLSVYWYQQSLDQGLQFLIQYYNGEERAKGNILERFSAQQFPDLHSELNLSSLELGDSALYFCASSLQGAVNTEAFFGQGTRLTVV.

The rearrangement joins TRBV5-5 to TRBJ1-4; 10 bases line up with TRBD1. CDR1 and CDR2 (germline): SGHKS, YYEKEE (reference sequence). The CDR3 is 13 residues long. With V trimmed by 5 bases and J by 11 bases, 6 bases remained unmatched. DNA for the CDR3: TGTGCCAGCAGGGGGGAGGGACAGGGGAAACTGTTTTTT. Translation gives CASRGEGQGKLFF. Filled out from reference TRBV5-5 and TRBJ1-4, the complete variable domain reads DAGVTQSPTHLIKTRGQQVTLRCSPISGHKSVSWYQQVLGQGPQFIFQYYEKEERGRGNFPDRFSARQFPNYSSELNVNALLLGDSALYLCASRGEGQGKLFFGSGTQLSVL.

The chain carries TRBV29-1 and TRBJ2-7; no definite D call. Germline values: CDR1 SQVTM, CDR2 ANQGSEA. CDR3 size: 12 residues. Trimming removed 4 bases at V and 0 bases at J, with 7 bases between. CDR3 sequence reads: CSVVGNSYEQYF. Here the CDR3 DNA reads TGCAGCGTTGTAGGGAACTCCTACGAGCAGTACTTC.

In its sample, this clone was seen a few times. The V and J genes are TRBV7-2 and TRBJ1-6; D gene uncertain. V was cut by 3 bases and J by 0 bases, with 3 bases left in between. CDR3 length: 14 residues. From germline, CDR1 is SGHTA and CDR2 FQGNSA. This chain's CDR3 is CASSFDSYNSPLHF. The DNA for the CDR3 is TGTGCCAGCAGCTTTGACTCCTATAATTCACCCCTCCACTTT.

The chain uses TRBV19 and TRBJ2-5, with 7 bases lining up with TRBD2. V trimming: 5 bases; J trimming: 5 bases; junction bases outside the gene matches: 14. Looked up from germline, CDR1 is LNHDA and CDR2 is SQIVND (reference sequence). This CDR3 contains 16 residues. The CDR3 sequence: CASSPRGAGASETQYF. CDR3 bases: TGTGCCAGTAGTCCAAGGGGTGCGGGAGCCAGCGAGACCCAGTACTTC.

This clone was observed once. V is TRBV27 and J is TRBJ2-1; 8 bases fit TRBD1. V lost 6 bases, J lost 2 bases, and 12 bases stayed unmatched. The CDR3 length is 17 residues. From germline, CDR1 is MNHEY and CDR2 SMNVEV (reference sequence). Written as DNA, the CDR3 is TGTGCCAGCAGACCCGGCGAGGACAGGGACCCCTACAATGAGCAGTTCTTC. Amino acid sequence: CASRPGEDRDPYNEQFF.

This clone showed up just once. The chain carries TRBV10-1 and TRBJ2-3, with 10 bases that match TRBD1. Trimming removed 4 bases from V and 3 bases from J; junction bases left unmatched: 1. This CDR3 region has 14 residues. CDR1 and CDR2 (germline): WNHNN, SYGVQD (reference sequence). CDR3 sequence reads: CASSGDRGTDTQYF. The CDR3 nucleotides read TGCGCCAGCAGTGGGGACAGGGGAACAGATACGCAGTATTTT.

This rearrangement joins TRBV6-4 to TRBJ2-7; the D gene is possibly TRBD1 (6 bases). The CDR3 contains 13 residues. Deletions cut 5 bases from V and 1 base from J, with 9 bases between. Germline V gene lookup returns CDR1 MRHNA and CDR2 SNTAGT. The CDR3 spells CASSYTGSYEQYF. The CDR3 DNA reads TGTGCCAGCAGTTATACAGGGTCCTACGAGCAGTACTTC.

The rearrangement uses TRBV29-1 and TRBJ1-2, with TRBD1 as a possible D gene (5 bases). The V end was cut by 1 base, the J end by 8 bases, with 11 bases between. Germline-derived CDR1 and CDR2 are SQVTM and ANQGSEA. There are 12 residues in the CDR3. CDR3 sequence reads: CSVEGGGDGYTF. The CDR3 DNA reads TGCAGCGTTGAAGGCGGAGGGGACGGCTACACCTTC.

The chain is built from TRBV7-3 and TRBJ2-7; 8 bases are a match to TRBD2. The ends lost 5 bases at V and 3 bases at J; junction bases unmatched: 9. The CDR3 sequence is 15 residues long. CDR1 is SGHTA, CDR2 FQGTGA, per germline. The CDR3 here is CASSPRGGGHYEQYF. The CDR3 DNA sequence: TGTGCCAGCAGCCCCAGAGGCGGGGGGCACTACGAGCAGTACTTC.

The sample holds one count of this clone. V and J are TRBV4-1 and TRBJ2-5, with no clear D. The CDR3 loop spans 14 amino acids. V was trimmed by 2 bases and J by 4 bases, leaving 11 bases between them. Germline lookup yields CDR1 MGHRA and CDR2 YSYEKL. CDR3 DNA: TGCGCCAGCAGCCAAATATGGTCCTTAGAGACCCAGTACTTC. Translated, it gives CASSQIWSLETQYF.

The J gene is TRBJ2-1, the V gene TRBV30; D possibly uses TRBD1 or TRBD2 (5 bases each). Germline-derived CDR1 and CDR2 are GTSNPN and SVGIG (reference sequence). This CDR3 has 14 residues. V was trimmed by 3 bases and J by 3 bases, leaving 12 bases between them. In nucleotides, the CDR3 is TGTGCCTGGAGCGGTCAGGGAGTCTACAATGAGCAGTTCTTC. Translating it yields CAWSGQGVYNEQFF.

The chain is built from TRBV6-1 and TRBJ2-1; unclear D gene. The germline V gene has CDR1 MNHNS and CDR2 SASEGT. V lost 6 bases, J lost 4 bases, and 7 bases lay in between. This CDR3 has 12 residues. The DNA of the CDR3 is TGTGCCAGCAGGAAAGAGTACAATGAGCAGTTCTTC. Protein sequence: CASRKEYNEQFF.

On this clone itself: An end of the junction does not agree with germline; a read error may underlie this. The rearrangement uses TRBV16 and TRBJ1-1; no clear D gene. From germline, CDR1 is KGHSY and CDR2 FQNENV. CDR3 length equals 11 residues. The CDR3 here is CASSLRGPPRF. The CDR3 bases are TGTGCCAGCAGCCTTCGAGGACCCCCGCGATTT.

This chain links TRBV30 with TRBJ2-3; no clear D. Between the trimmed V and J ends, which lost 4 bases and 1 base, there was a span of 9 bases. The CDR3 has 13 residues. In germline, CDR1 is GTSNPN, CDR2 SVGIG (reference sequence). The CDR3 here is CAWTAARTDTQYF. The DNA of the CDR3 is TGTGCCTGGACGGCTGCCCGCACAGATACGCAGTATTTT. Variable domain in full (rest from reference TRBV30 and TRBJ2-3): SQTIHQWPATLVQPVGSPLSLECTVEGTSNPNLYWYRQAAGRGLQLLFYSVGIGQISSEVPQNLSASRPQDRQFILSSKKLLLSDSGFYLCAWTAARTDTQYFGPGTRLTVL.

As concerns this clone: The same CDR3 also results from other DNA sequences found in this sample. This rearrangement joins TRBV10-2 to TRBJ1-5, with unresolved D. Germline lookup yields CDR1 WSHSY and CDR2 SAAADI. Trimming shortened V by 0 bases and J by 0 bases, and 9 bases separated the two germline ends. The CDR3 is 16 residues long. CDR3: CASSESKGNSNQPQHF. The CDR3 nucleotides are TGCGCCAGCAGTGAGTCGAAGGGAAATAGCAATCAGCCCCAGCATTTT.